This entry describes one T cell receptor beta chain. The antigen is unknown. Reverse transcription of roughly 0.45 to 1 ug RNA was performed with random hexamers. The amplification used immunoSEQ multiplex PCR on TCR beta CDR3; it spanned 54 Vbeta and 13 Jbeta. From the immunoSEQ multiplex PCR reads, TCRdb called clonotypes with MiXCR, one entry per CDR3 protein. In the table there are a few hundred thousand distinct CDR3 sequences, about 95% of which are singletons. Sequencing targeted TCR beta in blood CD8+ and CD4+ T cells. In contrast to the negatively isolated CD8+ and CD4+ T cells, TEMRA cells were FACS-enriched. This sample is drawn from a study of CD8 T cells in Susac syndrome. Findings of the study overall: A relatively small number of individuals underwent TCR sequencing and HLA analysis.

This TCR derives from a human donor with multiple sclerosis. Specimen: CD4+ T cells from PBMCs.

CDR3 sequence: CASSPTGGLSPLHF. The CDR3 region has the DNA TGTGCCAGCTCACCGACAGGCGGTCTTTCACCCCTCCACTTT. V gene TRBV27 combines with J gene TRBJ1-6; a weak D match, TRBD1 (6 bases). Germline CDR1 is MNHEY and CDR2 is SMNVEV (reference sequence). This CDR3 spans 14 amino acids. V was clipped by 8 bases and J by 9 bases, with 17 bases between them.